A selection of T cell receptor beta chains follows, all from one sample in a study of control samples from healthy donors and cancer patients. Generated by immunoSEQ multiplex PCR, the TCRdb table keeps only in-frame clones and is missing some. The table shows around 100,000 clones, with roughly 87% occurring only once. Sequenced input: blood. These receptors all stem from a woman between 50 and 59 years old in good health. Each CDR3 is given with its conserved first and last residue.

j_gene: TRBJ2-1
v_gene: TRBV13
CDR3aa: CASSFGTGANEQFF

j_gene: TRBJ1-2
v_gene: TRBV7-9
CDR3aa: CASSFETADLEGYTF

j_gene: TRBJ1-6
v_gene: TRBV18
CDR3aa: CASSPPGGTSPLHF

j_gene: TRBJ2-3
v_gene: TRBV13
CDR3aa: CASSSGQITDTQYF

j_gene: TRBJ2-7
v_gene: TRBV11-2
CDR3aa: CASSFIGASYEQYF

j_gene: TRBJ2-5
v_gene: TRBV7-2
CDR3aa: CASSGSPRVETQYF

j_gene: TRBJ2-1
v_gene: TRBV19
CDR3aa: CASSGPAAPAGEQFF

j_gene: TRBJ1-1
v_gene: TRBV25-1
CDR3aa: CASSELASNTEAFF

j_gene: TRBJ1-2
v_gene: TRBV27
CDR3aa: CASSHPGNGYTF

j_gene: TRBJ1-2
v_gene: TRBV18
CDR3aa: CASSPTTTGGYGYTF

j_gene: TRBJ1-5
v_gene: TRBV7-8
CDR3aa: CASSRGQFNQPQHF

j_gene: TRBJ2-7
v_gene: TRBV5-4
CDR3aa: CASSPGRSPREQYF

j_gene: TRBJ2-3
v_gene: TRBV6-1
CDR3aa: CASSELGGIETDTQYF

j_gene: TRBJ1-3
v_gene: TRBV3-1/TRBV3-2
CDR3aa: CASSQGGGNTIYF

j_gene: TRBJ1-6
v_gene: TRBV6-5
CDR3aa: CASRGTGGSPLHF

j_gene: TRBJ1-5
v_gene: TRBV6-5
CDR3aa: CASTLGGDSHQPQHF

j_gene: TRBJ1-1
v_gene: TRBV7-9
CDR3aa: CASSPDRAERPEAFF

j_gene: TRBJ2-1
v_gene: TRBV2
CDR3aa: CASTGRLGEQFF

j_gene: TRBJ2-3
v_gene: TRBV6-5
CDR3aa: CASTPTGSTDTQYF

j_gene: TRBJ2-5
v_gene: TRBV18
CDR3aa: CASSPPIQETQYF

j_gene: TRBJ2-2
v_gene: TRBV7-2
CDR3aa: CASSYERGVGELFF

j_gene: TRBJ2-1
v_gene: TRBV19
CDR3aa: CASSDPGLKSYNEQFF

j_gene: TRBJ1-4
v_gene: TRBV18
CDR3aa: CASSPNTQRHEKLFF

j_gene: TRBJ2-1
v_gene: TRBV7-3
CDR3aa: CASSSIAGAYNEQFF

j_gene: TRBJ2-2
v_gene: TRBV6-1
CDR3aa: CASSERSWVLFF

j_gene: TRBJ2-3
v_gene: TRBV4-3
CDR3aa: CASSQVSGATTQYF

j_gene: TRBJ2-6
v_gene: TRBV30
CDR3aa: CAWESGANVLTF

j_gene: TRBJ2-5
v_gene: TRBV10-1
CDR3aa: CASSPSGGKTQYF

j_gene: TRBJ1-5
v_gene: TRBV30
CDR3aa: CAWSVSMTEISNQPQHF

j_gene: TRBJ1-3
v_gene: TRBV18
CDR3aa: CASSPIAGYRNTIYF

j_gene: TRBJ2-3
v_gene: TRBV11-3
CDR3aa: CASSLVYGGGGDTQYF

j_gene: TRBJ1-3
v_gene: TRBV30
CDR3aa: CAWSVFRSPSSIYF

j_gene: TRBJ1-5
v_gene: TRBV12-3/TRBV12-4
CDR3aa: CASGSRQPQHF

j_gene: TRBJ1-1
v_gene: TRBV19
CDR3aa: CASSNVGEAFF

j_gene: TRBJ2-7
v_gene: TRBV5-1
CDR3aa: CASRRWQPPSYEQYF

j_gene: TRBJ1-1
v_gene: TRBV19
CDR3aa: CASTGFGLDTEAFF

j_gene: TRBJ2-4
v_gene: TRBV11-2
CDR3aa: CASSSMQRRAKNIQYF

j_gene: TRBJ1-4
v_gene: TRBV19
CDR3aa: CASKKGRTNEKLFF

j_gene: TRBJ1-4
v_gene: TRBV29-1
CDR3aa: CSVYGPTNEKLFF

j_gene: TRBJ2-5
v_gene: TRBV7-9
CDR3aa: CASSLAGGAETQYF

j_gene: TRBJ2-1
v_gene: TRBV7-2
CDR3aa: CASSAWTSGKISLNEQFF

j_gene: TRBJ2-4
v_gene: TRBV3-1/TRBV3-2
CDR3aa: CASSFSPGRNIQYF

j_gene: TRBJ1-6
v_gene: TRBV28
CDR3aa: CASSDRDRFNSPLHF

j_gene: TRBJ1-2
v_gene: TRBV6-2/TRBV6-3
CDR3aa: CASSYPGFYGYTF

j_gene: TRBJ2-1
v_gene: TRBV9
CDR3aa: CASSIQLGGPWNEQFF

j_gene: TRBJ1-2
v_gene: TRBV27
CDR3aa: CASRTPIAGDDGYTF

j_gene: TRBJ2-2
v_gene: TRBV9
CDR3aa: CASSPREAGNTGELFF

j_gene: TRBJ1-3
v_gene: TRBV12-3/TRBV12-4
CDR3aa: CASSQNTIYF

j_gene: TRBJ1-5
v_gene: TRBV14
CDR3aa: CASSQVGRQPQHF

j_gene: TRBJ1-1
v_gene: TRBV18
CDR3aa: CASSPTDRAAFF